This passage covers 21 T cell receptor beta chains from one sample sequenced in a study of cytomegalovirus exposure and HLA in healthy donors. In the PCR, 60 Vbeta and 13 Jbeta primers were used. Assay used: immunoSEQ multiplex PCR; TCRdb lists only in-frame clones, some missing. There are some 95,000 clones in the sample; around four fifths occur only once, and around 5% lies in the top ten. The sequencing sample was made of PBMCs. These receptors were obtained from a middle-aged woman in good health and CMV-seronegative.

This chain connects TRBV27 to TRBJ2-7; possible D gene TRBD1, 6 bases. Germline CDR1 MNHEY, CDR2 SMNVEV (reference sequence). Trimming pared 6 bases from V and 2 bases from J, leaving 14 bases between. CDR3 length: 14 residues. DNA for the CDR3: TGTGCCAGCAGATCCCGACAGGCGACCTACGAGCAGTACTTC. It encodes CASRSRQATYEQYF.

The rearrangement links TRBV5-1 to TRBJ2-5, with TRBD1 matching over 10 bases. The tail of the sequence fits TRBJ2-7 better, so the J call may be wrong. Germline CDR1 is SGHRS and CDR2 is YFSETQ. This CDR3 is built from 15 residues. This CDR3 reads CASSSNIGTGDEQYF. CDR3 bases: TGCGCCAGCAGCTCGAATATCGGGACAGGGGACGAGCAGTACTTC.

In this sample, this clone turned up a few times. This chain connects TRBV6-5 to TRBJ1-3; weak D call: TRBD1 (5 bases). The CDR3 totals 13 residues. Germline CDR1 reads MNHEY; CDR2 reads SVGAGI. Between the trimmed V and J ends, which lost 2 bases and 16 bases, there was a span of 18 bases. The CDR3 sequence is CASSYLGGTSMYF. The CDR3 nucleotides read TGTGCCAGCAGTTACCTCGGGGGAACCTCAATGTATTTT.

The chain recombines TRBV29-1 with TRBJ1-2; possibly TRBD1 for D (6 bases). The CDR3 spans 12 residues. The germline CDR1 and CDR2 sequences are SQVTM and ANQGSEA. V was shortened by 3 bases and J by 4 bases, with 9 bases between the two germline ends. The CDR3 here is CSVDGGAYGYTF. For the CDR3, the DNA is TGCAGCGTTGACGGGGGGGCCTATGGCTACACCTTC.

The sample holds a few counts of this clone. V and J are TRBV5-1 and TRBJ1-6, with 9 bases matching TRBD1. V shed 4 bases and J 10 bases; nucleotides not matched to a gene: 6. The CDR3 loop spans 14 amino acids. Germline V gives CDR1 SGHRS, CDR2 YFSETQ. Here the CDR3 DNA reads TGCGCCAGCAGCCCGGGACAGGGTAGCTCACCCCTCCACTTT. This sequence encodes CASSPGQGSSPLHF.

The V call is TRBV5-1, the J call TRBJ2-2; 9 nucleotides match TRBD1. Losses at the gene ends were 4 bases for V and 7 bases for J; bases not matched to a gene: 17. This CDR3 is built from 18 residues. The germline V gene has CDR1 SGHRS and CDR2 YFSETQ. CDR3 sequence (DNA): TGCGCCAGCAGCCCATTTCGGTCCGGGACAGGGCTAGGCGGGGAGCTGTTTTTT. Translating gives CASSPFRSGTGLGGELFF.

This chain joins TRBV9 and TRBJ2-7, with 8 bases identical to TRBD2. The CDR3 totals 13 residues. CDR1 is SGDLS and CDR2 is YYNGEE in the germline V gene. V dropped 0 bases and J dropped 7; count of bases not matched to a gene: 3. The CDR3 reads CASSVAPGGEQYF. CDR3 DNA: TGTGCCAGCAGCGTAGCCCCGGGGGGGGAGCAGTACTTC.

The CDR3 DNA sequence: TGCGCCAGCAGCCAAGACATAGCGGGGATATCCTACGAGCAGTACTTC. Protein product: CASSQDIAGISYEQYF. J is TRBJ2-7 and V is TRBV4-3; TRBD2 matches 8 bases. The CDR3 runs 16 residues. Trimming removed 0 bases from V and 1 base from J; junction bases left unmatched: 5. Germline lookup yields CDR1 LGHNA and CDR2 YSLEER.

V usage is TRBV4-1 and J usage is TRBJ1-5; weak D call: TRBD1 (6 bases). This CDR3 is built from 18 residues. The V gene's germline CDR1 is MGHRA and CDR2 YSYEKL. V was cut by 1 base and J by 6 bases, with 22 bases left in between. The CDR3 here is CASSQAGTPRLGGQPQHF. The CDR3, as DNA: TGCGCCAGCAGCCAAGCAGGGACACCGAGATTAGGGGGTCAGCCCCAGCATTTT.

This clone occurred a few times. The V gene is TRBV9, the J gene TRBJ1-1, with D unresolved. Germline loops: CDR1 SGDLS, CDR2 YYNGEE. The CDR3 runs 13 residues. Trimming left V 0 bases short and J 4 bases short, with 7 bases between. For the CDR3, the DNA is TGTGCCAGCAGCGTAGGGGAGGTCACTGAAGCTTTCTTT. It specifies CASSVGEVTEAFF.

V usage is TRBV15 and J usage is TRBJ2-7; 10 bases fit TRBD1. Germline V gene data show CDR1 as LNHNV and CDR2 as YYDKDF (reference sequence). The CDR3 contains 14 residues. V was clipped by 3 bases and J by 2 bases; unmatched bases: 1. CDR3 sequence: CATSRGTGAYEQYF. As DNA, the CDR3 is TGTGCCACCAGCAGGGGGACAGGGGCCTACGAGCAGTACTTC.

A remark on this clone: A read error may account for a junction end that differs from germline. The CDR3 region has the DNA TGTGCCAACAGTGGAATGGTAGGGGTGGATACGCAGTATTTT. This translates into CANSGMVGVDTQYF. The rearrangement uses TRBV25-1 and TRBJ2-3; TRBD1 is a possible D gene (5 bases). Per germline, CDR1 MGHDK and CDR2 SYGVNS. The CDR3 is 14 residues long.

The chain employs TRBV6-5 and TRBJ1-2; 7 bases match TRBD1. V was clipped by 8 bases and J by 8 bases; unmatched bases: 5. Per germline, CDR1 MNHEY and CDR2 SVGAGI. CDR3 size: 11 residues. The CDR3 loop reads CASEGGEGYTF. CDR3 nucleotide sequence: TGTGCCAGCGAAGGGGGCGAAGGCTACACCTTC.

This chain links TRBV14 with TRBJ1-1, with D perhaps TRBD1 (6 bases). Per the germline V gene, CDR1 is SGHDN and CDR2 is FVKESK. The germline V and J ends were trimmed by 0 bases and 4 bases, with 18 bases remaining between them. The CDR3 is 17 residues long. The chain's CDR3 is CASSQDSPGVWGTEAFF. Here the CDR3 DNA reads TGTGCCAGCAGCCAAGACAGCCCAGGGGTCTGGGGCACTGAAGCTTTCTTT.

The gene calls are TRBV7-9 and TRBJ1-1; D might be TRBD1 (6 bases). The CDR3 totals 13 residues. Germline-derived CDR1 and CDR2 are SEHNR and FQNEAQ (reference sequence). V lost 5 bases and J 10 bases, leaving 17 bases between the germline ends. The CDR3 DNA reads TGTGCCAGCAGCCCCGGCTCAGGGGCGGGAGCTTTCTTT. Encoded protein: CASSPGSGAGAFF.

CDR3 amino acids: CASSVAARTGGEYGYTF. The CDR3 region has the DNA TGTGCCAGCAGCGTAGCTGCGAGGACAGGGGGAGAGTATGGCTACACCTTC. This chain links TRBV9 with TRBJ1-2; 10 nucleotides match TRBD1. V lost 0 bases, J lost 5 bases, and 10 bases stayed unmatched. The CDR3 loop spans 17 amino acids. In germline, CDR1 is SGDLS, CDR2 YYNGEE.

This clone is a singleton in its sample. The chain joins TRBV7-3 to TRBJ2-5, with 7 bases aligning to TRBD2. Losses at the gene ends were 4 bases for V and 5 bases for J; bases not matched to a gene: 4. This CDR3 spans 13 amino acids. CDR1 is SGHTA and CDR2 is FQGTGA in the germline V gene. This CDR3 is CASSYGEGETQYF. The CDR3 coding sequence is TGTGCCAGCAGCTATGGGGAGGGGGAGACCCAGTACTTC.

The CDR3 here is CASSLDRGDRRRDTQYF. The DNA for the CDR3 is TGCGCCAGCAGCTTAGACCGGGGGGACCGAAGAAGGGATACGCAGTATTTT. J is TRBJ2-3 and V is TRBV5-1, with 7 bases identical to TRBD2. From germline, CDR1 is SGHRS and CDR2 YFSETQ. J was trimmed by 6 bases and V by 2 bases; bases with no gene match: 15. CDR3 length equals 17 residues.

The chain uses TRBV20-1 and TRBJ2-7; weak D call: TRBD2 (5 bases). The CDR3 covers 10 residues. In germline, CDR1 is DFQATT, CDR2 SNEGSKA (reference sequence). Trimming shortened V by 6 bases and J by 3 bases, and 6 bases separated the two germline ends. The DNA of the CDR3 is TGCAGTGCACGGGACTACGAGCAGTACTTC. Residues: CSARDYEQYF.

This sequence joins TRBV6-5 and TRBJ2-1; 7 bases are a match to TRBD1. The germline V gene has CDR1 MNHEY and CDR2 SVGAGI. The V segment lost 6 bases and the J segment 7 bases; nucleotides outside the gene matches: 9. The CDR3 spans 14 residues. The CDR3 spells CASRGQPKANEQFF. In nucleotides, the CDR3 is TGTGCCAGCAGGGGACAGCCCAAAGCTAATGAGCAGTTCTTC.

Only one count was recorded for this clone. The chain carries TRBV7-6 and TRBJ2-7; TRBD1 matches 9 bases. The V and J ends lost 4 bases and 4 bases, in that order; junction bases with no gene match: 5. Germline V gene data show CDR1 as SGHVS and CDR2 as FNYEAQ. The CDR3 covers 14 residues. The CDR3 loop is CASSSRDRVYEQYF. The CDR3 coding sequence is TGTGCCAGCAGCTCCCGGGACAGGGTGTACGAGCAGTACTTC.